What follows are 5 T cell receptor beta chains derived from one specimen sequenced in a study of shared clonotypes between healthy human individuals. Repertoires were generated with immunoSEQ multiplex PCR, while TCRdb's copy carries only in-frame clones and drops some. The sample holds about 2.5 million clones, 85% to 95% seen once. Sequenced: naive CD4+ T cells from PBMCs. The subset denotes: CD45RA+ positively selected. These receptor sequences come from a man between 18 and 35 years old in good health. Some clones in this sample may be carry-over from other donors' samples.

The chain employs TRBV28 and TRBJ2-1, with a tentative D call TRBD1 (5 bases). Germline V gene sequence: CDR1 MDHEN, CDR2 SYDVKM. V was cut by 2 bases and J by 2 bases, with 16 bases left in between. The CDR3 spans 17 residues. Written as DNA, the CDR3 is TGTGCCAGCAGTTTACCCCAACGACAGATTACCTACAATGAGCAGTTCTTC. It yields the protein CASSLPQRQITYNEQFF.

The V gene is TRBV9, the J gene TRBJ1-3; perhaps TRBD1 as D (5 bases). Germline V gene sequence: CDR1 SGDLS, CDR2 YYNGEE. V dropped 0 bases and J dropped 8 bases, with 9 bases sitting between them. The CDR3 has 13 residues. CDR3 DNA sequence: TGTGCCAGCAGCGTAGGCGGGGGGGACACCATATATTTT. As protein: CASSVGGGDTIYF.

This clone has only one observation. CDR3 region: CASSDRGPSNQPQHF. The CDR3 nucleotides read TGCGCCAGCAGTGACCGGGGCCCGAGCAATCAGCCCCAGCATTTT. This chain links TRBV4-1 with TRBJ1-5; possible D gene TRBD1, 5 bases. The CDR3 length is 15 residues. V lost 6 bases and J 1 base, leaving 13 bases between the germline ends. Germline values: CDR1 MGHRA, CDR2 YSYEKL.

A word on this clone: The sample has other DNA sequences that encode this CDR3 too. This sequence joins TRBV7-9 and TRBJ2-5; D may match TRBD1 or TRBD2 (5 bases each). This CDR3 has 12 amino acids. Germline V gene sequence: CDR1 SEHNR, CDR2 FQNEAQ (reference sequence). V lost 4 bases and J lost 5, with 8 bases in between. The CDR3 spells CASSSEGETQYF. The CDR3 coding sequence is TGTGCCAGCAGCTCCGAGGGGGAGACCCAGTACTTC.

V usage is TRBV28 and J usage is TRBJ1-4; D is ambiguous. Germline lookup yields CDR1 MDHEN and CDR2 SYDVKM. This CDR3 contains 11 residues. Deletions cut 7 bases from V and 10 bases from J, with 10 bases between. The CDR3 DNA follows: TGTGCCAGCACCGATCGGGTAAAACTGTTTTTT. It is translated as CASTDRVKLFF.